Listed here are 20 T cell receptor beta chains from one sample, sequenced in a study of Graves' ophthalmopathy and Graves' hyperthyroidism. The sequenced template was RNA, covering the TCR beta CDR3 region. An initial RT-PCR round employing HTBI primers preceded a second-round multiplex PCR. TCRdb recomputed calls from the multiplex PCR reads with MiXCR, one row per CDR3 protein. The sample has 230,000 or so distinct CDR3 sequences; approximately 42% are singletons. The source material was peripheral blood. These receptors all come from an adult man with Graves' ophthalmopathy.

The rearrangement uses TRBV12-3 or TRBV12-4 and TRBJ2-7; TRBD2 is a possible D gene (7 bases). The CDR3 covers 15 residues. Trimming stripped 3 bases from V and 0 bases from J, with 12 bases between. CDR3 DNA: TGTGCCAGCAGTTTTGGGGGGGGCCCCTCCTACGAGCAGTACTTC. It encodes CASSFGGGPSYEQYF.

This clonotype was recorded many times. V gene TRBV20-1 combines with J gene TRBJ1-5, with D perhaps TRBD1 (5 bases). This CDR3 region has 14 residues. Germline values: CDR1 DFQATT, CDR2 SNEGSKA (reference sequence). V lost 3 bases and J 5 bases, leaving 14 bases between the germline ends. The DNA for the CDR3 is TGCAGTGCTAGGGGGGGGTCGGGGTATCAGCCCCAGCATTTT. Protein product: CSARGGSGYQPQHF.

This clonotype has more than one count but fewer than ten. V and J are TRBV6-1 and TRBJ1-1; D remains ambiguous. The CDR3 consists of 11 residues. In germline, CDR1 is MNHNS, CDR2 SASEGT. The V and J ends lost 6 bases and 9 bases respectively, with 11 bases between them. The CDR3 coding sequence is TGTGCCAGCAGACGCGAGATAAAAGCTTTCTTT. The encoded protein is CASRREIKAFF.

This sequence joins TRBV9 and TRBJ1-6; 7 nucleotides agree with TRBD1. Germline V gene data show CDR1 as SGDLS and CDR2 as YYNGEE. This CDR3 spans 15 amino acids. J lost 4 bases, V lost 5 bases, and 6 bases had no gene match. CDR3 protein: CASSLRDRYNSPLHF. The CDR3, as DNA: TGTGCCAGCAGTTTGCGGGACAGATATAATTCACCCCTCCACTTT.

The chain links TRBV4-1 to TRBJ2-7; D possibly corresponds to TRBD1 (5 bases). The CDR3 is 15 residues long. Trimming stripped 5 bases from V and 0 bases from J, with 14 bases between. CDR1 and CDR2 from the germline V gene are MGHRA and YSYEKL. The CDR3 DNA reads TGCGCCAGCAGCGTCGACAGATGGTTCTCCTACGAGCAGTACTTC. As protein: CASSVDRWFSYEQYF.

This chain connects TRBV12-3 or TRBV12-4 to TRBJ1-4; no clear D gene. Trimming removed 3 bases at V and 2 bases at J, with 10 bases between. This CDR3 spans 15 amino acids. The CDR3 nucleotides are TGTGCCAGCAGTTTGAGAGCGGCGACTAATGAAAAACTGTTTTTT. Translation gives CASSLRAATNEKLFF.

The table lists this clonotype with a few counts. The chain combines TRBV9 with TRBJ1-6; D is undetermined. Trimming pared 5 bases from V and 7 bases from J, leaving 13 bases between. There are 14 residues in the CDR3. Germline CDR1 and CDR2: SGDLS and YYNGEE. The CDR3 spells CASSSNGGNSPLHF. For the CDR3, the DNA is TGTGCCAGCAGTTCTAATGGTGGGAATTCACCCCTCCACTTT.

The CDR3 loop is CASRLPLYKNEKLFF. The CDR3 DNA sequence: TGTGCCAGCAGGCTCCCTCTATACAAGAATGAAAAACTGTTTTTT. This chain links TRBV7-9 with TRBJ1-4; D not resolved. CDR3 size: 15 residues. V was trimmed by 6 bases and J by 5 bases, leaving 16 bases between them. Per germline, CDR1 SEHNR and CDR2 FQNEAQ (reference sequence). Combining the CDR3 with reference TRBV7-9 and TRBJ1-4 gives the whole variable domain DTGVSQNPRHKITKRGQNVTFRCDPISEHNRLYWYRQTLGQGPEFLTYFQNEAQLEKSRLLSDRFSAERPKGSFSTLEIQRTEQGDSAMYLCASRLPLYKNEKLFFGSGTQLSVL.

The chain combines TRBV7-9 with TRBJ1-1, with 8 bases identical to TRBD1. Germline V gene data show CDR1 as SEHNR and CDR2 as FQNEAQ (reference sequence). V was pared by 5 bases and J by 3 bases, with 5 bases of the junction left unmatched. This CDR3 contains 14 residues. The CDR3 reads CASSPDRVDTEAFF. The CDR3 coding sequence is TGTGCCAGCAGCCCGGACAGGGTTGACACTGAAGCTTTCTTT.

Notes on this clonotype: Mismatch with germline at one junction end may stem from a read error. The chain links TRBV7-9 to TRBJ1-2; possibly TRBD1 for D (6 bases). Germline CDR1 is SEHNR and CDR2 is FQNEAQ (reference sequence). The CDR3 consists of 16 residues. The CDR3 DNA reads TGCGCCAGCAGCCTTAACCTGAGGACAGTTAACTATGGCTACACCTTC. Its translation: CASSLNLRTVNYGYTF. Complete variable domain (other parts from reference TRBV7-9 and TRBJ1-2): DTGVSQNPRHKITKRGQNVTFRCDPISEHNRLYWYRQTLGQGPEFLTYFQNEAQLEKSRLLSDRFSAERPKGSFSTLEIQRTEQGDSAMYLCASSLNLRTVNYGYTFGSGTRLTVV.

The gene calls are TRBV2 and TRBJ2-7, with 7 bases that match TRBD1. V dropped 2 bases and J dropped 3; count of bases not matched to a gene: 7. The CDR3 contains 15 residues. The V gene's germline CDR1 is SNHLY and CDR2 FYNNEI. This CDR3 is CASSETTGTFYEQYF. The DNA for the CDR3 is TGTGCCAGCAGTGAAACGACAGGGACCTTCTACGAGCAGTACTTC.

The V and J genes are TRBV7-3 and TRBJ2-5; 8 positions agree with TRBD2. This CDR3 region has 16 residues. Germline V CDR1 and CDR2: SGHTA, FQGTGA. J gave up 5 bases and V 1 base, and 9 bases lay outside the gene matches. CDR3 sequence (DNA): TGTGCCAGCAGCTTAAGTGCCGGAGCGGGAGATGAGACCCAGTACTTC. It encodes CASSLSAGAGDETQYF.

This clonotype has ten or more counts. The genes are TRBV29-1 and TRBJ1-2; TRBD1 is a possible D gene (6 bases). Germline CDR1 SQVTM, CDR2 ANQGSEA. The CDR3 runs to 17 residues. V was shortened by 4 bases and J by 4 bases, with 25 bases between the two germline ends. DNA for the CDR3: TGCAGCGTTGTCGTTGGGCAGGGGCGTAACGATGGCTATGGCTACACCTTC. Encoded protein: CSVVVGQGRNDGYGYTF.

The genes are TRBV10-3 and TRBJ1-4; no reliable D call. Trimming left V 3 bases short and J 4 bases short, with 9 bases between. The CDR3 has 14 residues. From germline, CDR1 is ENHRY and CDR2 SYGVKD. CDR3 residues: CAISDGQFNEKLFF. CDR3 sequence (DNA): TGTGCCATCAGTGACGGTCAGTTTAATGAAAAACTGTTTTTT.

The rearrangement joins TRBV24-1 to TRBJ2-5; a weak D match, TRBD1 (6 bases). CDR3 size: 14 residues. Trimming cost V 6 bases and J 1 base, with 11 bases left between them. CDR1 is KGHDR and CDR2 is SFDVKD in the germline V gene. CDR3: CATSNPDSQETQYF. CDR3 coding DNA: TGTGCCACCAGTAACCCGGACAGCCAAGAGACCCAGTACTTC.

This clonotype appeared a few times. The J gene is TRBJ2-7, the V gene TRBV4-1; D is tentatively TRBD1 or TRBD2 (5 bases each). This CDR3 comprises 16 residues. CDR1 MGHRA and CDR2 YSYEKL come from the germline V gene. Trimming took 1 base from V and 4 from J, leaving 17 bases between them. CDR3 in DNA: TGCGCCAGCAGCCAAGGGGACGGCAAAGCTAGATACGAGCAGTACTTC. It is translated as CASSQGDGKARYEQYF.

Notes on this clonotype: The junction and the germline gene differ at one end; a read error may be behind it. This rearrangement joins TRBV12-3 or TRBV12-4 to TRBJ2-5; D may be TRBD2 (7 bases). The CDR3 loop spans 15 amino acids. Written as DNA, the CDR3 is TGTGCCAGCAGTTTAAGTGGGGGGGCCTCAGAGGCCCAGTACTTC. It specifies CASSLSGGASEAQYF.

This chain links TRBV20-1 with TRBJ1-2; D not resolved. This CDR3 is built from 12 residues. Germline V gives CDR1 DFQATT, CDR2 SNEGSKA (reference sequence). Trimming took off 3 bases at V and 5 bases at J, with 10 bases between the two ends. CDR3 residues: CSASPVPYGYTF. In nucleotides, the CDR3 is TGCAGTGCTAGTCCAGTCCCTTATGGCTACACCTTC.

J is TRBJ2-5 and V is TRBV29-1, with D perhaps matching TRBD2 (6 bases). Germline V lookup: CDR1 SQVTM, CDR2 ANQGSEA. The ends were cut back, 8 bases at V and 2 bases at J, with 21 bases in the middle. The CDR3 runs 15 residues. The CDR3 region is CSSQGGTTHQETQYF. DNA of the CDR3: TGCAGCAGCCAAGGCGGGACCACCCATCAAGAGACCCAGTACTTC.

This clonotype was detected a few times. The chain is built from TRBV20-1 and TRBJ2-7, with TRBD2 as a possible D gene (7 bases). V was cut by 7 bases and J by 5 bases, with 15 bases left in between. Per the germline V gene, CDR1 is DFQATT and CDR2 is SNEGSKA (reference sequence). This CDR3 is 12 amino acids long. Here the CDR3 reads CSGQRGHDEQYF. The CDR3 bases are TGCAGTGGCCAGCGGGGACACGACGAGCAGTACTTC.